The 4 T cell receptor beta chains given below trace back to one sample, sequenced in a study of blood T cell repertoires in COVID-19. The method was immunoSEQ multiplex PCR; TCRdb's version includes in-frame clones alone and lacks a portion of them. The sample contains approximately 160,000 clones, around nine tenths of which appear only once. Sequencing input: peripheral blood. These receptors were collected from a man aged 55 to 70 with COVID-19, enrolled during active disease.

This CDR3 reads CASSLFNEQYF. As DNA, the CDR3 is TGTGCCAGCAGCTTATTCAACGAGCAGTACTTC. The chain has TRBV7-9 and TRBJ2-7, with unresolved D. Germline V gives CDR1 SEHNR, CDR2 FQNEAQ (reference sequence). V dropped 2 bases and J dropped 5 bases, with 4 bases sitting between them. There are 11 residues in the CDR3.

This clone was found once. V and J are TRBV5-4 and TRBJ2-1; 11 bases map to TRBD1. V shed 4 bases and J 7 bases; nucleotides not matched to a gene: 7. Germline lookup yields CDR1 SGHNT and CDR2 YYREEE (reference sequence). CDR3 length equals 15 residues. The CDR3 DNA is TGTGCCAGCAGCCCAAGGACAGGGGGCGTGAATGAGCAGTTCTTC. Its protein product is CASSPRTGGVNEQFF.

The genes are TRBV7-3 and TRBJ2-1; D is possibly TRBD1 (6 bases). The CDR3 consists of 16 residues. Per the germline V gene, CDR1 is SGHTA and CDR2 is FQGTGA. V lost 1 base to trimming and J lost 4 bases, with 14 bases between them. The CDR3 sequence is CASSLMLGATYNEQFF. DNA for the CDR3: TGTGCCAGCAGCTTAATGTTGGGGGCTACTTACAATGAGCAGTTCTTC.

This clone appeared once. The chain uses TRBV2 and TRBJ2-3; TRBD1 agrees at 8 bases. Germline V gene data show CDR1 as SNHLY and CDR2 as FYNNEI. The ends lost 7 bases at V and 3 bases at J; junction bases unmatched: 3. The CDR3 consists of 13 residues. The CDR3 sequence is CASNRQGTDTQYF. For the CDR3, the DNA is TGTGCCAGCAATAGACAGGGGACAGATACGCAGTATTTT.